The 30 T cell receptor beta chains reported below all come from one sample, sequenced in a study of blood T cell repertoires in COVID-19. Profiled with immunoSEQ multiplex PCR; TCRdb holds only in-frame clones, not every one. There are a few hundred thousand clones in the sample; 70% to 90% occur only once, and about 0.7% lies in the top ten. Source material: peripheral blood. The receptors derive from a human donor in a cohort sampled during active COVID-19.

The CDR3 coding sequence is TGTGCCAGCTCACCCCGTCGGGACAGGGACTCCTACGAGCAGTACTTC. This sequence encodes CASSPRRDRDSYEQYF. This rearrangement joins TRBV18 to TRBJ2-7; 9 bases line up with TRBD1. Trimming took 3 bases from V and 0 from J; bases not matched to a gene: 6. Germline values: CDR1 KGHSH, CDR2 LQKENI. The CDR3 is 16 amino acids.

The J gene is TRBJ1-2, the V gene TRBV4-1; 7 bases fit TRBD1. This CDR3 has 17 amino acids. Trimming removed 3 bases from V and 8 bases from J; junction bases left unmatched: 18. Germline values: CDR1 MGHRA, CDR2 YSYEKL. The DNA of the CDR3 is TGCGCCAGCAGCCATAGACCAAACGGGGGACAGAGCGAAGGCTACACCTTC. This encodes CASSHRPNGGQSEGYTF.

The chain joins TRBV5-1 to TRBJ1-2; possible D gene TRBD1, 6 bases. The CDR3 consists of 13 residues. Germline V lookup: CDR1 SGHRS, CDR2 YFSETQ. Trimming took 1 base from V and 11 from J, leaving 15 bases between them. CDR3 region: CASSLNREFGYTF. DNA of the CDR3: TGCGCCAGCAGCTTGAACAGGGAATTCGGGTACACCTTC.

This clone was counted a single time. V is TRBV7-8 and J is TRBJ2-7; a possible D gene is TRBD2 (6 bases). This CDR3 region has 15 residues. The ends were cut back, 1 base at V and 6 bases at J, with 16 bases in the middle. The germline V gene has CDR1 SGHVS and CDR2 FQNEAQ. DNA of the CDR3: TGTGCCAGCAGCTTAGTTGGGAGGACCAGCGTCGAGCAGTACTTC. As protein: CASSLVGRTSVEQYF.

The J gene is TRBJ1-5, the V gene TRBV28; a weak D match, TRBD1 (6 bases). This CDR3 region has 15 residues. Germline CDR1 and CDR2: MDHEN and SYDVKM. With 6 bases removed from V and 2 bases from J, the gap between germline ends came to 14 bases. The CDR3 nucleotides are TGTGCCAGCAGCCCAGGGGAGATAGGCAATCAGCCCCAGCATTTT. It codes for CASSPGEIGNQPQHF. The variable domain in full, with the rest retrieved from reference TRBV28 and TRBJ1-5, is DVKVTQSSRYLVKRTGEKVFLECVQDMDHENMFWYRQDPGLGLRLIYFSYDVKMKEKGDIPEGYSVSREKKERFSLILESASTNQTSMYLCASSPGEIGNQPQHFGDGTRLSIL.

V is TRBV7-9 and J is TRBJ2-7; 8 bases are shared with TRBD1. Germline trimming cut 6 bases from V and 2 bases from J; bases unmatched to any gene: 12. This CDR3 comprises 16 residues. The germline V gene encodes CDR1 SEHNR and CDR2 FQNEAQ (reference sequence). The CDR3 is CASSPEQGVGAYEQYF. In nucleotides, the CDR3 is TGTGCCAGCAGTCCGGAACAGGGGGTGGGCGCCTACGAGCAGTACTTC.

The CDR3 nucleotides read TGCGCCAGCAGCCAAGAGGGCTGGTCAGGGGCTTATGGCTACACCTTC. It yields the protein CASSQEGWSGAYGYTF. The rearrangement joins TRBV4-3 to TRBJ1-2; D might be TRBD1 (6 bases). CDR1 is LGHNA and CDR2 is YSLEER in the germline V gene. The V end was cut by 0 bases, the J end by 5 bases, with 16 bases between. The CDR3 has 16 residues.

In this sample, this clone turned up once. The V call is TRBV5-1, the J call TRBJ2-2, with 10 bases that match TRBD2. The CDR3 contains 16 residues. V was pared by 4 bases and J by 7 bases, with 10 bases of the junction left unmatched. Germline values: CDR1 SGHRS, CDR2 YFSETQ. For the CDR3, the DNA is TGCGCCAGCAGCCCCCGGACTAGCGGTTTCGACGGGGAGCTGTTTTTT. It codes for CASSPRTSGFDGELFF.

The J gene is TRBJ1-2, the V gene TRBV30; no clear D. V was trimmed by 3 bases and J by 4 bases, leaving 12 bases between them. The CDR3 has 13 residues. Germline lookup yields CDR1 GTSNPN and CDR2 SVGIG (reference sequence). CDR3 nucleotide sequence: TGTGCCTGGAGCCCAGGAGGTTCCTATGGCTACACCTTC. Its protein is CAWSPGGSYGYTF.

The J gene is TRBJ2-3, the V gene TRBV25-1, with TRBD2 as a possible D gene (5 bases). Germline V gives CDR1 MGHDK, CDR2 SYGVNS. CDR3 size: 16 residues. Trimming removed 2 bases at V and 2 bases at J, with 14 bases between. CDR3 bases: TGTGCCAGCAGTGAAGGTCACGGGAAAGACACAGATACGCAGTATTTT. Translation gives CASSEGHGKDTDTQYF.

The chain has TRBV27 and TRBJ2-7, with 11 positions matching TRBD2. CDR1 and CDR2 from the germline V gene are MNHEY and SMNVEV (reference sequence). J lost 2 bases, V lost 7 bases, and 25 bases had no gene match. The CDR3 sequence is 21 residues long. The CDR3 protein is CASNPSGILAGVPQGTYEQYF. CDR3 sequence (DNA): TGTGCCAGCAATCCTTCGGGGATACTAGCGGGAGTACCCCAAGGGACCTACGAGCAGTACTTC.

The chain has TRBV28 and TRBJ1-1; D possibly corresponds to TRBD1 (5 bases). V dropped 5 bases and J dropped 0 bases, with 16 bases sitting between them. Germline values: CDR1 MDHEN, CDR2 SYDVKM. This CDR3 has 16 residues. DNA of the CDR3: TGTGCCAGCAGTATGCCGTGGACAAGGTTGAACACTGAAGCTTTCTTT. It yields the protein CASSMPWTRLNTEAFF.

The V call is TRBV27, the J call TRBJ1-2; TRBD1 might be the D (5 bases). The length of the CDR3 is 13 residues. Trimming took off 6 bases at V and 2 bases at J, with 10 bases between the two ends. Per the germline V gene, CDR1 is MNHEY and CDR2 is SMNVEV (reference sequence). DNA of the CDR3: TGTGCCAGCAGCCGCCCAGGGAACTATGGCTACACCTTC. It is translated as CASSRPGNYGYTF.

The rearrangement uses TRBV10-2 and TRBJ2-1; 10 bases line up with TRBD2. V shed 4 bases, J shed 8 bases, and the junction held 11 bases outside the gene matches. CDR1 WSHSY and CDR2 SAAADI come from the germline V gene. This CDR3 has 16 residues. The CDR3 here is CASSGSKRGGLDEQFF. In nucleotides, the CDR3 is TGCGCCAGCAGTGGATCGAAGCGGGGGGGCCTGGATGAGCAGTTCTTC.

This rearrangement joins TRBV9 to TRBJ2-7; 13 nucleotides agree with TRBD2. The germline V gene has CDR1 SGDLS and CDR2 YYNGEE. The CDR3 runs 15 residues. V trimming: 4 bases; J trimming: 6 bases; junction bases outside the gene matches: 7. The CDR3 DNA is TGTGCCAGCAGCCAGACTAGCGGGGGGTTCTCCGAGCAGTACTTC. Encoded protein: CASSQTSGGFSEQYF. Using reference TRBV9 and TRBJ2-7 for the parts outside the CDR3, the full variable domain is DSGVTQTPKHLITATGQRVTLRCSPRSGDLSVYWYQQSLDQGLQFLIQYYNGEERAKGNILERFSAQQFPDLHSELNLSSLELGDSALYFCASSQTSGGFSEQYFGPGTRLTVT.

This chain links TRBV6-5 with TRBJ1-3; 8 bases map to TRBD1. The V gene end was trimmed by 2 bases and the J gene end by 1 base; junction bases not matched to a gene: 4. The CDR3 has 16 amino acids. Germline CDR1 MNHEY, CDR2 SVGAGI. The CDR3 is CASSYGQGASGNTIYF. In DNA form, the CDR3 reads TGTGCCAGCAGTTACGGCCAGGGGGCGTCTGGAAACACCATATATTTT.

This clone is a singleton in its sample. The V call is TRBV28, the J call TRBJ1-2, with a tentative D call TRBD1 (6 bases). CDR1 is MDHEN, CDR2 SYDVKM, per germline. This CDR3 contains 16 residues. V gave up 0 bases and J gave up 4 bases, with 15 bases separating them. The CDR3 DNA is TGTGCCAGCAGTTTATGGGCGAAAGGACAGAGCTATGGCTACACCTTC. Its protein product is CASSLWAKGQSYGYTF.

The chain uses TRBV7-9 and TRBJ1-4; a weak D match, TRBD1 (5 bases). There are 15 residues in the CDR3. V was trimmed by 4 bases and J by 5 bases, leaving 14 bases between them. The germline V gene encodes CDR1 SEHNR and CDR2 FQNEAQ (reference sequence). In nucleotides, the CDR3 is TGTGCCAGCAGCTCCCCCAGGGCCCGAAATGAAAAACTGTTTTTT. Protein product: CASSSPRARNEKLFF.

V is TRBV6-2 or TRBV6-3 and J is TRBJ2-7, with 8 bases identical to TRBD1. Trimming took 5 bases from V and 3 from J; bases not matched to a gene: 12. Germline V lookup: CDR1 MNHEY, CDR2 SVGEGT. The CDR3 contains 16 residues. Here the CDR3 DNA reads TGTGCCAGCAGTCCCCCTGAGGGACAGGTATTCTACGAGCAGTACTTC. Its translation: CASSPPEGQVFYEQYF.

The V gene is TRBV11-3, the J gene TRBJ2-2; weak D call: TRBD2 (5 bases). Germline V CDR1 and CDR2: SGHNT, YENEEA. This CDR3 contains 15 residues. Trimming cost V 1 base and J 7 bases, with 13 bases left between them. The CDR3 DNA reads TGTGCCAGCAGCTTAGGCTTTAGCGAGATCGGGGAGCTGTTTTTT. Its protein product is CASSLGFSEIGELFF.

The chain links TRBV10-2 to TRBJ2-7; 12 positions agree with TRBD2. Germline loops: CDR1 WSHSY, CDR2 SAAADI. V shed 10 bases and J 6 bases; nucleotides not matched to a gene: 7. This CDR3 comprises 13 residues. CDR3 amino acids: CAILGLAGSEQYF. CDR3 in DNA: TGCGCCATCTTAGGACTAGCGGGGTCCGAGCAGTACTTC.

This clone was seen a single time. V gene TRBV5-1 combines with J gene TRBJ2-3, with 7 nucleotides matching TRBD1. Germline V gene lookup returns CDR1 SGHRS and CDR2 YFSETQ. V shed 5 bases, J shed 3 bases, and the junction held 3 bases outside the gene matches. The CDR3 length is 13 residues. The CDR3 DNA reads TGCGCCAGCAGTGAACAGGGGACAGATACGCAGTATTTT. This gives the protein CASSEQGTDTQYF.

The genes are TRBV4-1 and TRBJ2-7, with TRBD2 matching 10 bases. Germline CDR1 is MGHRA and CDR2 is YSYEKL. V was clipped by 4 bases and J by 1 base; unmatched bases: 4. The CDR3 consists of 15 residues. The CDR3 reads CASSLVAGGSYEQYF. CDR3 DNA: TGCGCCAGCAGCCTCGTAGCGGGGGGATCCTACGAGCAGTACTTC.

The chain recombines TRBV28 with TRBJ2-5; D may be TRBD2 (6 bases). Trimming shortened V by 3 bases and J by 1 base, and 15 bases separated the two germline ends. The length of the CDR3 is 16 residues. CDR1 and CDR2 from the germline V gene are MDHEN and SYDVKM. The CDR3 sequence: CASSFYSGNLQETQYF. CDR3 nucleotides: TGTGCCAGCAGTTTTTATAGCGGAAACCTCCAAGAGACCCAGTACTTC. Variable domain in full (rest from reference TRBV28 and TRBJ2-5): DVKVTQSSRYLVKRTGEKVFLECVQDMDHENMFWYRQDPGLGLRLIYFSYDVKMKEKGDIPEGYSVSREKKERFSLILESASTNQTSMYLCASSFYSGNLQETQYFGPGTRLLVL.

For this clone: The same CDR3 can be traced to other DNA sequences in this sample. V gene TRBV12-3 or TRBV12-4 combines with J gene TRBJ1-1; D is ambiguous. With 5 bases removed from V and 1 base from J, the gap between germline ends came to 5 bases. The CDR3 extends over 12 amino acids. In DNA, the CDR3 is TGTGCCAGCAGTCCCTCGAACACTGAAGCTTTCTTT. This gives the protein CASSPSNTEAFF.

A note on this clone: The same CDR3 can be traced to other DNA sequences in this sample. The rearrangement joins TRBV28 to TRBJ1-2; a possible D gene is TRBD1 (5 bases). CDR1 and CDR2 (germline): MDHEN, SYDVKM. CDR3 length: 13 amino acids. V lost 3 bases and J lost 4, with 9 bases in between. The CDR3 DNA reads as TGTGCCAGCAGTTTTGGGCAGGGCTATGGCTACACCTTC. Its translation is CASSFGQGYGYTF.

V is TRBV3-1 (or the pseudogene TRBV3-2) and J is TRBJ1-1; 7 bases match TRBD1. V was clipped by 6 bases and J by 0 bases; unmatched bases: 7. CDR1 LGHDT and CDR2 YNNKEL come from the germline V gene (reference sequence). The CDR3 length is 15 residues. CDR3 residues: CASRRQGGMNTEAFF. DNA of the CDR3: TGTGCCAGCAGAAGACAGGGTGGGATGAACACTGAAGCTTTCTTT.

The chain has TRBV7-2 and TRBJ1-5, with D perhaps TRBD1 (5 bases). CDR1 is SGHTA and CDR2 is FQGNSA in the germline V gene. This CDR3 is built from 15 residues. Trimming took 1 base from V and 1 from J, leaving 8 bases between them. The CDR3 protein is CASSLDGGSNQPQHF. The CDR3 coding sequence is TGTGCCAGCAGCTTAGATGGGGGGAGCAATCAGCCCCAGCATTTT.

This chain's CDR3 is CASRPGGGDYGYTF. The CDR3 DNA reads TGTGCCAGCAGACCCGGCGGGGGGGACTATGGCTACACCTTC. This chain connects TRBV7-2 to TRBJ1-2; the D gene is possibly TRBD1 (5 bases). Trimming shortened V by 6 bases and J by 3 bases, and 14 bases separated the two germline ends. The germline gives CDR1 SGHTA, CDR2 FQGNSA. The CDR3 totals 14 residues.

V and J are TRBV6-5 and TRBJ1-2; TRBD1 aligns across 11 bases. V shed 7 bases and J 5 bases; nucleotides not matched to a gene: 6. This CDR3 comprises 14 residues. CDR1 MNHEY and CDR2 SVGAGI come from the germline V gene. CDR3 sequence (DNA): TGTGCCAGCAATCCGGACAGGGGGCCTTATGGCTACACCTTC. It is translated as CASNPDRGPYGYTF.